This T cell receptor beta chain was captured by sequencing in a study of blood T cell repertoires in COVID-19. Across the study: Spain, Italy and the United States supplied samples that represented acute and convalescent COVID-19. In each case, the material was cDNA or gDNA derived from T cells, B-cell-depleted T cells, or PBMCs.

Self-reported history from a screening survey and questionnaire set each donor's cohort. The CDR3 runs 15 residues. The V gene end was trimmed by 4 bases and the J gene end by 4 bases; junction bases not matched to a gene: 6. CDR1 and CDR2 from the germline V gene are GTSNPN and SVGIG (reference sequence). Assay used: immunoSEQ multiplex PCR; TCRdb lists only in-frame clones, some missing. This table holds hundreds of thousands of clones, roughly 85% found once. Specimen: PBMCs or T cells enriched from blood (not recorded which). The clonotype was recovered from a woman aged 25-40 years who had been exposed to COVID-19. V gene TRBV30 combines with J gene TRBJ1-6; 8 bases are a match to TRBD1. In DNA form, the CDR3 reads TGTGCCTGGAACCTCGGACAGGGTTATAATTCACCCCTCCACTTT. Translated: CAWNLGQGYNSPLHF.